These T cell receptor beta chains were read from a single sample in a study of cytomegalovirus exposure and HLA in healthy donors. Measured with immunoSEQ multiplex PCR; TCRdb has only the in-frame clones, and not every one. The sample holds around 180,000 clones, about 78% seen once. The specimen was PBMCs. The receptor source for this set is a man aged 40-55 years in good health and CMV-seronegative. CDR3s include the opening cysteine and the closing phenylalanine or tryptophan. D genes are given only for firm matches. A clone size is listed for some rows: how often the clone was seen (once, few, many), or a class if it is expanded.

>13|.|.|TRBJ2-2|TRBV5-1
CASSWDSTGGLFF
TGCGCCAGCAGCTGGGACAGCACCGGGGGGCTGTTTTTT
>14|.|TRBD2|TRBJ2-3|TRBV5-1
CASSLEKGGDTQYF
TGCGCCAGCAGCTTGGAAAAGGGAGGGGATACGCAGTATTTT
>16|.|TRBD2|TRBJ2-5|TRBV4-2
CASSLPGVAGGETQYF
TGTGCCAGCAGCCTCCCCGGGGTAGCGGGAGGAGAGACCCAGTACTTC
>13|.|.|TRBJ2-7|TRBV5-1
CASSLLFDYEQYF
TGCGCCAGCAGCTTGCTTTTCGACTACGAGCAGTACTTC
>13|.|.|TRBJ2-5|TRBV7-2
CASTRSEGETQYF
TGTGCCAGCACCCGGTCTGAGGGAGAGACCCAGTACTTC
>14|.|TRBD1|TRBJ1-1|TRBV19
CASSQDRGVTEAFF
TGTGCCAGTAGTCAGGACAGGGGGGTGACTGAAGCTTTCTTT
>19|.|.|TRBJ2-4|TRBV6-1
CASSEDFWADFWTKNIQYF
TGTGCCAGCAGTGAAGATTTTTGGGCAGATTTCTGGACCAAAAACATTCAGTACTTC
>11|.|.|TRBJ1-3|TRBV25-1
CASRGGNTIYF
TGTGCCAGCCGAGGAGGAAACACCATATATTTT
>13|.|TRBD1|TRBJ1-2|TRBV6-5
CASSSQGFYGYTF
TGTGCCAGCAGTTCACAGGGGTTTTATGGCTACACCTTC
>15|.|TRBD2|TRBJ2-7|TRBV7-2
CASSLALAGNYEQYF
TGTGCCAGCAGCTTAGCCCTAGCGGGCAACTACGAGCAGTACTTC
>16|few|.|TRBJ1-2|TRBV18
CASSPDRTENNYGYTF
TGTGCCAGCTCACCAGATAGGACAGAAAACAACTATGGCTACACCTTC
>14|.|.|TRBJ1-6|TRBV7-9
CASSLEELYSPLHF
TGTGCCAGCAGCTTAGAAGAACTTTACTCCCCCCTCCACTTT
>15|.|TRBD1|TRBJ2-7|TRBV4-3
CASSYRDRVNDEQYF
TGCGCCAGCAGCTACCGGGACAGGGTTAACGACGAGCAGTACTTC
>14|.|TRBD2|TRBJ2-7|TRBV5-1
CASSGGLARYEQYF
TGCGCCAGCAGCGGCGGACTAGCGCGCTACGAGCAGTACTTC
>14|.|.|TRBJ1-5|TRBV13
CASSSTRDNQPQHF
TGTGCCAGCAGCTCAACTAGGGACAATCAGCCCCAGCATTTT
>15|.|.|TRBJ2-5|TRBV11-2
CASSQLGGIQETQYF
TGTGCCAGCAGCCAACTAGGGGGTATCCAAGAGACCCAGTACTTC
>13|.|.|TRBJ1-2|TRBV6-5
CASSYRRDEGYTF
TGTGCCAGCAGTTATCGCAGGGATGAGGGCTACACCTTC